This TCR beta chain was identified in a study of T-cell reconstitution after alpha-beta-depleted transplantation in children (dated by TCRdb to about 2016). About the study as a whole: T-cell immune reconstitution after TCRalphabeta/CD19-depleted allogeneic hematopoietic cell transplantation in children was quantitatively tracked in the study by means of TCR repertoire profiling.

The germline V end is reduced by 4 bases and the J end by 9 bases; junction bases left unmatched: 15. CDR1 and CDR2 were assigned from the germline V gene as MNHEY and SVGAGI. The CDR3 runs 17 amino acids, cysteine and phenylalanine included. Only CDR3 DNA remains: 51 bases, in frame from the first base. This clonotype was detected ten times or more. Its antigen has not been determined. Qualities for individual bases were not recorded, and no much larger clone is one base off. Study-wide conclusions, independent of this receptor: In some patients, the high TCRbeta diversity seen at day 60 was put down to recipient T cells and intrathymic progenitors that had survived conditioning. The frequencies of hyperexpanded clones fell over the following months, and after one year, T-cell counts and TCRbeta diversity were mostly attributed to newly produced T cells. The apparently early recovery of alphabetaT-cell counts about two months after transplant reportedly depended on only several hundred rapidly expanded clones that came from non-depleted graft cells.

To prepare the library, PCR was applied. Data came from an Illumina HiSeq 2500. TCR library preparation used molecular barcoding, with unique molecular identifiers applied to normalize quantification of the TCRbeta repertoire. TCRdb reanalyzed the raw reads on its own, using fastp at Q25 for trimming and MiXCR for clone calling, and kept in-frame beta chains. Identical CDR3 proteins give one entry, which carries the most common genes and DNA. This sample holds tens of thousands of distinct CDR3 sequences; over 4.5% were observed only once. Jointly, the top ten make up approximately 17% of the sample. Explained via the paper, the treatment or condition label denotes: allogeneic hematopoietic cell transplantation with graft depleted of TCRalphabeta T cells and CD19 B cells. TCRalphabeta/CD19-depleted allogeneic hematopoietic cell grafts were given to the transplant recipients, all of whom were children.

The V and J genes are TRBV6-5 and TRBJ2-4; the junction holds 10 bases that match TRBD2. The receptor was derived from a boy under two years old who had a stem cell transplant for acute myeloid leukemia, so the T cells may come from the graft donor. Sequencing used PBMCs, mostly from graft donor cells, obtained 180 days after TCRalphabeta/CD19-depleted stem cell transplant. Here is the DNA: TGTGCCAGCAGTTCTACGTCCGCCGGGACTAGCGTTAGCATTCAGTACTTC. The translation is CASSSTSAGTSVSIQYF.